The source of this T cell receptor beta chain is a study of blood T cell repertoires in COVID-19. About the study: Samples of COVID-19 (acute and convalescent) were obtained from the United States, Italy and Spain. The analysed material was cDNA or gDNA that came from T cells, B-cell-depleted T cells, or PBMCs.

The trim removed 3 bases at V and 7 bases at J, leaving 4 bases unmatched. The CDR3 is made up of 13 amino acids. Sequenced by immunoSEQ multiplex PCR; TCRdb stores in-frame clones only, minus some. The table has 200,000 to 250,000 clones, about 80% seen once. Sample: peripheral blood. The TCR sequence derives from a woman at least 80 years old with acute or convalescent COVID-19. This sequence joins TRBV12-3 or TRBV12-4 and TRBJ1-2, with 8 bases matching TRBD1. The DNA for the CDR3 is TGTGCCAGCAGTTTGCAGGGGGCCCCTGGCTACACCTTC. Translation: CASSLQGAPGYTF.